Here is one T cell receptor (beta chain) with its context. This sample was taken from a study of T-cell reconstitution after alpha-beta-depleted transplantation in children. The TCRbeta library was prepared with unique molecular identifiers. Using its own MiXCR run on the PCR reads, TCRdb lists one record per CDR3 protein. The sample consists of fewer than 550,000 distinct CDR3 sequences, 9.5% to 12% of them appearing once. The CDR3 length is 18 residues. V gave up 0 bases and J gave up 4 bases; unmatched junction bases: 5. The germline CDR1 and CDR2 sequences are LGHNA and YNFKEQ. Specimen: PBMCs, mostly from graft donor cells, collected 180 days after TCRalphabeta/CD19-depleted stem cell transplant. V is TRBV4-2 and J is TRBJ2-2, with 13 nucleotides matching TRBD2. The receptor was isolated from a female patient between 2 and 10 years old who had a stem cell transplant for aplastic anemia, so the T cells may come from the graft donor. In DNA form, the CDR3 reads TGTGCCAGCAGCCAAGATCCCCGGACTAGCGGGAGCACCGGGGAGCTGTTTTTT. It is translated as CASSQDPRTSGSTGELFF.